The 26 T cell receptor beta chains below all came from one sample that was sequenced in a study of blood T cell repertoires in COVID-19. Produced via immunoSEQ multiplex PCR; TCRdb's table is partial and in-frame only. Counted here are 100,000 to 130,000 clones, about 85% occurring once; the ten biggest clones make up about 4%. Sequencing was performed on peripheral blood. Receptor source: a woman aged 70 to 79 with acute or convalescent COVID-19.

For this clone: This specimen includes other DNA sequences encoding the same CDR3. The V call is TRBV6-2 or TRBV6-3, the J call TRBJ2-2; TRBD2 is a possible D gene (6 bases). V lost 0 bases and J lost 1, with 9 bases in between. In germline, CDR1 is MNHEY, CDR2 SVGEGT. The CDR3 has 16 amino acids. CDR3 bases: TGTGCCAGCAGTTACTCGACGCGGGGGAACACCGGGGAGCTGTTTTTT. This sequence encodes CASSYSTRGNTGELFF.

The chain is built from TRBV4-1 and TRBJ1-5; D call uncertain. Between the trimmed V and J ends, which lost 8 bases and 3 bases, there was a span of 23 bases. From germline, CDR1 is MGHRA and CDR2 YSYEKL. The CDR3 extends over 17 amino acids. The CDR3 DNA sequence: TGCGCCAGCGCTAAGTTTATGTCTTCCGTGAACAATCAGCCCCAGCATTTT. It translates to CASAKFMSSVNNQPQHF.

The chain is built from TRBV6-2 or TRBV6-3 and TRBJ1-1; weak D call: TRBD1 (5 bases). Germline-derived CDR1 and CDR2 are MNHEY and SVGEGT. The germline V and J ends were trimmed by 0 bases and 4 bases, with 15 bases remaining between them. This CDR3 has 16 residues. Here the CDR3 DNA reads TGTGCCAGCAGTTACTCGATTGGGAACGGGGGCACTGAAGCTTTCTTT. This gives the protein CASSYSIGNGGTEAFF.

The chain carries TRBV9 and TRBJ2-7, with 8 bases that match TRBD2. Germline CDR1 and CDR2: SGDLS and YYNGEE. V shed 2 bases, J shed 5 bases, and the junction held 9 bases outside the gene matches. The CDR3 runs 15 residues. CDR3 loop: CASSVAGTSADEQYF. CDR3 bases: TGTGCCAGCAGCGTTGCCGGGACTAGTGCCGACGAGCAGTACTTC.

The table lists this clone with a count of one. This chain joins TRBV30 and TRBJ2-2; maybe TRBD2 (6 bases). Germline assignment: CDR1 GTSNPN and CDR2 SVGIG (reference sequence). This CDR3 is built from 16 residues. Trimming shortened V by 0 bases and J by 3 bases, and 14 bases separated the two germline ends. DNA for the CDR3: TGTGCCTGGAGTGTATTGGGGGGAGGCTACACCGGGGAGCTGTTTTTT. This codes for CAWSVLGGGYTGELFF.

The J gene is TRBJ2-4, the V gene TRBV18; 14 positions match TRBD2. The V gene's germline CDR1 is KGHSH and CDR2 LQKENI. Trimming took 6 bases from V and 0 from J; bases not matched to a gene: 7. This CDR3 spans 18 amino acids. The CDR3 is CASSPGLAGGVAKNIQYF. CDR3 nucleotides: TGTGCCAGCTCCCCTGGACTAGCGGGGGGTGTAGCCAAAAACATTCAGTACTTC.

The genes are TRBV19 and TRBJ2-7, with D maybe TRBD2 (6 bases). The V end lost 6 bases, the J end lost 3 bases, and 12 bases lay between the germline ends. CDR1 and CDR2 (germline): LNHDA, SQIVND (reference sequence). This CDR3 has 13 residues. In DNA form, the CDR3 reads TGTGCCAGTAGATCGGAGGGCCACTACGAGCAGTACTTC. Its protein is CASRSEGHYEQYF.

This rearrangement joins TRBV7-8 to TRBJ1-1; TRBD1 might be the D (6 bases). Deletions cut 2 bases from V and 4 bases from J, with 14 bases between. This CDR3 has 15 amino acids. Germline assignment: CDR1 SGHVS and CDR2 FQNEAQ. The CDR3 DNA reads TGTGCCAGCAGCTTATACCAACAGGGTTCCACTGAAGCTTTCTTT. Protein: CASSLYQQGSTEAFF.

The chain carries TRBV7-2 and TRBJ1-5; D ambiguous. V lost 2 bases and J lost 9, with 8 bases in between. The CDR3 length is 12 residues. The germline V gene has CDR1 SGHTA and CDR2 FQGNSA. CDR3 sequence: CASSLSEGPQHF. DNA of the CDR3: TGTGCCAGCAGCTTATCGGAGGGGCCCCAGCATTTT.

This clone was seen only a few times. V usage is TRBV19 and J usage is TRBJ1-2; D gene uncertain. Per germline, CDR1 LNHDA and CDR2 SQIVND (reference sequence). V shed 5 bases and J shed 8 bases, with 15 bases lying between them. This CDR3 has 13 residues. CDR3 bases: TGTGCCAGTAGTCTCCTTCGACCGGAGGGCTACACCTTC. Protein product: CASSLLRPEGYTF.

The chain uses TRBV7-2 and TRBJ2-1; the match to TRBD2 covers 7 bases. This CDR3 region has 16 residues. The V segment lost 5 bases and the J segment 4 bases; nucleotides outside the gene matches: 11. The germline gives CDR1 SGHTA, CDR2 FQGNSA. CDR3 sequence: CASSRGGMGAYNEQFF. The CDR3 DNA sequence: TGTGCCAGCAGCCGGGGAGGGATGGGAGCTTACAATGAGCAGTTCTTC. Full variable domain (rest looked up from reference TRBV7-2 and TRBJ2-1): GAGVSQSPSNKVTEKGKDVELRCDPISGHTALYWYRQSLGQGLEFLIYFQGNSAPDKSGLPSDRFSAERTGGSVSTLTIQRTQQEDSAVYLCASSRGGMGAYNEQFFGPGTRLTVL.

V is TRBV5-4 and J is TRBJ1-2, with no clear D. CDR1 and CDR2 (germline): SGHNT, YYREEE (reference sequence). CDR3 length equals 14 residues. V shed 0 bases and J shed 8 bases, with 14 bases lying between them. The CDR3, as DNA: TGTGCCAGCAGCTTGGGCCTACTATCCGGCGGCTACACCTTC. Translation: CASSLGLLSGGYTF. Based on the CDR3 plus reference TRBV5-4 and TRBJ1-2, the full variable domain is ETGVTQSPTHLIKTRGQQVTLRCSSQSGHNTVSWYQQALGQGPQFIFQYYREEENGRGNFPPRFSGLQFPNYSSELNVNALELDDSALYLCASSLGLLSGGYTFGSGTRLTVV.

The chain recombines TRBV7-8 with TRBJ2-2; 7 bases map to TRBD2. This CDR3 comprises 15 residues. CDR1 is SGHVS, CDR2 FQNEAQ, per germline. The V segment lost 3 bases and the J segment 5 bases; nucleotides outside the gene matches: 6. CDR3 loop: CASSFKDGRTGELFF. CDR3 sequence (DNA): TGTGCCAGCAGCTTTAAGGACGGGAGGACCGGGGAGCTGTTTTTT.

The rearrangement uses TRBV9 and TRBJ1-1, with D maybe TRBD1 (5 bases). CDR1 SGDLS and CDR2 YYNGEE come from the germline V gene. V was shortened by 3 bases and J by 0 bases, with 15 bases between the two germline ends. The CDR3 has 16 amino acids. The CDR3 nucleotides read TGTGCCAGCAGCGCCCGCCCGGGGGATTTGAACACTGAAGCTTTCTTT. Translated: CASSARPGDLNTEAFF.

V is TRBV15 and J is TRBJ1-2; D is unclear. This CDR3 comprises 15 residues. V was shortened by 8 bases and J by 4 bases, with 20 bases between the two germline ends. CDR1 is LNHNV and CDR2 is YYDKDF in the germline V gene (reference sequence). CDR3 region: CATSPPNLRGYGYTF. In DNA form, the CDR3 reads TGTGCCACCTCGCCCCCGAACCTTAGAGGCTATGGCTACACCTTC.

The chain is built from TRBV4-2 and TRBJ1-6, with 9 bases fitting TRBD1. With 0 bases clipped from V and 0 bases from J, the junction kept 3 bases outside the gene matches. CDR3 length equals 18 residues. Germline CDR1 and CDR2: LGHNA and YNFKEQ. CDR3 loop: CASSQDGQGSSYNSPLHF. CDR3 DNA sequence: TGTGCCAGCAGCCAAGATGGACAGGGGAGCTCCTATAATTCACCCCTCCACTTT.

V and J are TRBV7-2 and TRBJ2-1, with 8 bases identical to TRBD1. CDR1 and CDR2 from the germline V gene are SGHTA and FQGNSA. V trimming: 5 bases; J trimming: 7 bases; junction bases outside the gene matches: 10. The CDR3 runs 15 residues. CDR3 sequence: CASSPSRTGMNEQFF. CDR3 bases: TGTGCCAGCAGCCCCTCCAGGACAGGGATGAATGAGCAGTTCTTC.

This clone was seen once. The chain couples TRBV28 to TRBJ2-7, with D tentatively TRBD2 (6 bases). Trimming stripped 11 bases from V and 3 bases from J, with 20 bases between. CDR1 is MDHEN and CDR2 is SYDVKM in the germline V gene. CDR3 size: 14 residues. The DNA for the CDR3 is TGTGCCCGATATGGGGGGAGAGTGGGCTACGAGCAGTACTTC. This encodes CARYGGRVGYEQYF.

CDR3 nucleotides: TGTGCCATCACTGGGGGCTTCGGGTACTTC. Protein product: CAITGGFGYF. V usage is TRBV10-3 and J usage is TRBJ2-4; the D gene is possibly TRBD1 (6 bases). V was cut by 7 bases and J by 15 bases, with 13 bases left in between. The CDR3 spans 10 residues. CDR1 is ENHRY, CDR2 SYGVKD, per germline.

The chain uses TRBV27 and TRBJ2-1; D is possibly TRBD1 (6 bases). Trimming cost V 6 bases and J 3 bases, with 18 bases left between them. The CDR3 runs to 16 residues. Germline V lookup: CDR1 MNHEY, CDR2 SMNVEV (reference sequence). The CDR3 DNA is TGTGCCAGCAGCCCGTTGGGGGCCCCGTACTACAATGAGCAGTTCTTC. It yields the protein CASSPLGAPYYNEQFF.

This clone has only one observation. The V and J genes are TRBV14 and TRBJ1-2; weak D call: TRBD1 (6 bases). This CDR3 region has 13 residues. Deletions cut 4 bases from V and 4 bases from J, with 10 bases between. Germline-derived CDR1 and CDR2 are SGHDN and FVKESK. CDR3 bases: TGTGCCAGCAGCCTCACAGGGACCTATGGCTACACCTTC. It yields the protein CASSLTGTYGYTF.

This chain joins TRBV4-1 and TRBJ2-2; D perhaps matches TRBD1 (6 bases). Trimming cost V 4 bases and J 0 bases, with 12 bases left between them. CDR1 is MGHRA, CDR2 YSYEKL, per germline. CDR3 length equals 16 residues. The CDR3 DNA is TGCGCCAGCAGCCGGGACACGTTCTCGAACACCGGGGAGCTGTTTTTT. This gives the protein CASSRDTFSNTGELFF.

This chain links TRBV5-4 with TRBJ1-1, with D maybe TRBD1 (6 bases). Trimming took 0 bases from V and 5 from J, leaving 11 bases between them. The CDR3 consists of 14 residues. Germline CDR1 is SGHNT and CDR2 is YYREEE (reference sequence). The CDR3 DNA reads TGTGCCAGCAGCTTGGGACAGGTGCGAACTGAAGCTTTCTTT. It translates to CASSLGQVRTEAFF.

This rearrangement joins TRBV6-5 to TRBJ1-3; D is uncertain. The CDR3 has 16 residues. Deletions cut 3 bases from V and 2 bases from J, with 14 bases between. Germline assignment: CDR1 MNHEY and CDR2 SVGAGI. The CDR3 is CASSYQVQNPGNTIYF. Written as DNA, the CDR3 is TGTGCCAGCAGTTATCAGGTGCAAAACCCTGGAAACACCATATATTTT.

The genes are TRBV6-5 and TRBJ1-2, with TRBD1 identical over 7 bases. The CDR3 contains 11 residues. Germline V gives CDR1 MNHEY, CDR2 SVGAGI. Trimming cost V 4 bases and J 9 bases; bases outside gene matches: 2. CDR3: CASSLGQSYTF. The CDR3 nucleotides are TGTGCCAGCAGTTTGGGACAGAGCTACACCTTC.

The V call is TRBV10-1, the J call TRBJ2-2; the D is unclear. V dropped 2 bases and J dropped 1 base, with 5 bases sitting between them. The CDR3 totals 14 residues. CDR1 and CDR2 (germline): WNHNN, SYGVQD (reference sequence). CDR3 DNA: TGCGCCAGCAGTGAGCAATGGAACACCGGGGAGCTGTTTTTT. Translation gives CASSEQWNTGELFF.